This entry lists 12 T cell receptor beta chains sequenced from one sample in a study of shared clonotypes between healthy human individuals. TCRdb keeps only in-frame clones here, not all; method: immunoSEQ multiplex PCR. The sample lists fewer than 3 million clones, 85% to 95% occurring once. The specimen was naive CD4+ T cells from PBMCs. Subset specified: CD45RA+ positively selected. The receptor set was obtained from a man aged 18 to 29 in good health. Some clones in this sample may be carry-over from other donors' samples.

The CDR3 loop is CASRASSNVQETQYF. CDR3 in DNA: TGTGCAAGTCGCGCTTCTAGCAACGTGCAAGAGACCCAGTACTTC. The rearrangement joins TRBV12-2 to TRBJ2-5; TRBD2 was called by the table and not checked on the DNA. TRBV12-2 is given as a pseudogene. The CDR3 spans 15 residues.

This chain joins TRBV16 and TRBJ2-7; 12 bases match TRBD1. From germline, CDR1 is KGHSY and CDR2 FQNENV. The CDR3 runs 16 residues. V dropped 4 bases and J dropped 5; count of bases not matched to a gene: 9. The CDR3 here is CASSLLSGTGGNEQYF. The CDR3 DNA is TGTGCCAGCAGCCTCTTATCCGGGACAGGGGGCAACGAGCAGTACTTC.

The chain couples TRBV7-9 to TRBJ1-4; D not certain. The CDR3 spans 12 residues. Germline-derived CDR1 and CDR2 are SEHNR and FQNEAQ (reference sequence). Trimming left V 3 bases short and J 4 bases short, with 3 bases between. CDR3 nucleotide sequence: TGTGCCAGCAGCTTTCTTAATGAAAAACTGTTTTTT. Amino acids: CASSFLNEKLFF.

The V and J genes are TRBV27 and TRBJ2-3; D not resolved. This CDR3 is built from 15 residues. V was clipped by 5 bases and J by 0 bases, with 12 bases between them. The V gene's germline CDR1 is MNHEY and CDR2 SMNVEV (reference sequence). The DNA for the CDR3 is TGTGCCAGCAGTACCCTACTGACGAGCACAGATACGCAGTATTTT. Amino acid sequence: CASSTLLTSTDTQYF.

The chain joins TRBV7-2 to TRBJ1-1; D call uncertain. Per germline, CDR1 SGHTA and CDR2 FQGNSA. The CDR3 is 11 residues long. V was clipped by 4 bases and J by 10 bases, with 10 bases between them. CDR3 sequence (DNA): TGTGCCAGCAGCTCCCCTGGCTCAGCTTTCTTT. Encoded protein: CASSSPGSAFF.

This chain uses TRBV5-1 with TRBJ2-1, with D tentatively TRBD1 (5 bases). The CDR3 covers 14 residues. V lost 1 base and J lost 10, with 15 bases in between. Germline lookup yields CDR1 SGHRS and CDR2 YFSETQ. The CDR3 DNA reads as TGCGCCAGCAGCTTGAGTTCCAGCGCAGGGGAGCAGTTCTTC. Translating gives CASSLSSSAGEQFF.

In DNA, the CDR3 is TGTGCCAGCAGAGGAGAGCCCAGGGGGTTCGGGGAGCTGTTTTTT. Its translation is CASRGEPRGFGELFF. The chain uses TRBV6-1 and TRBJ2-2; 7 nucleotides match TRBD1. Germline V lookup: CDR1 MNHNS, CDR2 SASEGT. The CDR3 has 15 amino acids. V lost 6 bases, J lost 7 bases, and 11 bases stayed unmatched.

Comments on this clone: The sample carries other DNA sequences with the same CDR3. V and J are TRBV18 and TRBJ2-5, with 9 nucleotides matching TRBD1. Germline CDR1 is KGHSH and CDR2 is LQKENI. CDR3 length: 14 residues. J lost 4 bases, V lost 6 bases, and 6 bases had no gene match. In DNA, the CDR3 is TGTGCCAGCTCCCTGGGACAGGGCGGAGAGACCCAGTACTTC. It codes for CASSLGQGGETQYF.

V is TRBV7-6 and J is TRBJ2-7; D is tentatively TRBD1 or TRBD2 (6 bases each). Trimming left V 5 bases short and J 10 bases short, with 15 bases between. This CDR3 is 12 amino acids long. Germline CDR1 SGHVS, CDR2 FNYEAQ. For the CDR3, the DNA is TGTGCCAGCAGCCTACGGGGGCAGCATCAGTACTTC. This codes for CASSLRGQHQYF.

V and J are TRBV7-3 and TRBJ2-2, with 9 bases lining up with TRBD1. Unmatched junction bases numbered 8, after V lost 6 bases and J lost 6 bases. This CDR3 spans 15 amino acids. In germline, CDR1 is SGHTA, CDR2 FQGTGA. DNA of the CDR3: TGTGCCAGCAGTCAAACCGGGACAGGGTCCGGGGAGCTGTTTTTT. This encodes CASSQTGTGSGELFF.

The chain combines TRBV5-4 with TRBJ2-5; TRBD1 or TRBD2 may be the D gene (6 bases each). Trimming took 4 bases from V and 4 from J, leaving 14 bases between them. Germline loops: CDR1 SGHNT, CDR2 YYREEE (reference sequence). This CDR3 has 14 amino acids. CDR3 residues: CASSPPGAGETQYF. CDR3 DNA sequence: TGTGCCAGCAGCCCCCCGGGGGCAGGAGAGACCCAGTACTTC. The full variable domain, completed using reference TRBV5-4 and TRBJ2-5, is ETGVTQSPTHLIKTRGQQVTLRCSSQSGHNTVSWYQQALGQGPQFIFQYYREEENGRGNFPPRFSGLQFPNYSSELNVNALELDDSALYLCASSPPGAGETQYFGPGTRLLVL.

The chain is built from TRBV5-1 and TRBJ2-1, with D perhaps matching TRBD2 (6 bases). In germline, CDR1 is SGHRS, CDR2 YFSETQ. The CDR3 extends over 14 amino acids. Trimming took 1 base from V and 8 from J, leaving 13 bases between them. The CDR3 region is CASSLLGGSDEQFF. CDR3 sequence (DNA): TGCGCCAGCAGCTTGCTTGGGGGGAGCGATGAGCAGTTCTTC.